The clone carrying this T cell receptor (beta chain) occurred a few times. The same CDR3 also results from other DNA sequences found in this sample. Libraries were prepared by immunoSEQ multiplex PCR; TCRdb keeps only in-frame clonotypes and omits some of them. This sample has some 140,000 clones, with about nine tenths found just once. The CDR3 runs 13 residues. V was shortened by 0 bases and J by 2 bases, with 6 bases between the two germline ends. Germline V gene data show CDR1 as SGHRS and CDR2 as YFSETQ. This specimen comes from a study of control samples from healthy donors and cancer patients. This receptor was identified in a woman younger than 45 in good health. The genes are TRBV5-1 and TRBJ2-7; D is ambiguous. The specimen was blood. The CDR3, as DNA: TGCGCCAGCAGCTTGGGGACGCCCTACGAGCAGTACTTC. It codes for CASSLGTPYEQYF.